The 7 T cell receptor beta chains below come from one sample, sequenced in a study of CD8 T cells in Susac syndrome. RNA was extracted with the RNeasy kit, and a quantity of roughly 0.5 to 1 ug was reverse transcribed using random hexamers. TCRdb reprocessed the immunoSEQ multiplex PCR reads via MiXCR and lists one record per CDR3 protein. Of 250,000 to 300,000 distinct CDR3 sequences listed, approximately 84% were seen once; the top ten hold about 0.11%. What was sequenced was CD8+ T cells from PBMCs. These receptors were obtained from a human donor with multiple sclerosis.

The chain combines TRBV27 with TRBJ2-3; TRBD1 or TRBD2 may be the D gene (5 bases each). The CDR3 runs to 15 residues. CDR1 and CDR2 from the germline V gene are MNHEY and SMNVEV (reference sequence). V was clipped by 3 bases and J by 2 bases, with 12 bases between them. The CDR3 bases are TGTGCCAGCAGTTTGGGTGAGGGGTTCACAGATACGCAGTATTTT. It encodes CASSLGEGFTDTQYF.

The chain recombines TRBV28 with TRBJ2-1; TRBD2 agrees at 7 bases. Losses at the gene ends were 1 base for V and 8 bases for J; bases not matched to a gene: 8. The germline V gene has CDR1 MDHEN and CDR2 SYDVKM. The CDR3 is made up of 15 amino acids. CDR3 loop: CASSLLSLAVDEQFF. As DNA, the CDR3 is TGTGCCAGCAGTTTATTAAGTCTAGCGGTTGATGAGCAGTTCTTC.

The chain combines TRBV29-1 with TRBJ1-2, with 10 bases aligning to TRBD1. Germline V CDR1 and CDR2: SQVTM, ANQGSEA. Germline trimming cut 5 bases from V and 4 bases from J; bases unmatched to any gene: 4. This CDR3 comprises 13 residues. The CDR3 loop is CSVRDRGPYGYTF. CDR3 DNA: TGCAGCGTTAGGGACAGGGGACCCTATGGCTACACCTTC.

The J gene is TRBJ1-1, the V gene TRBV28; tentative D call: TRBD1 (6 bases). V was cut by 5 bases and J by 5 bases, with 15 bases left in between. Germline V gene data show CDR1 as MDHEN and CDR2 as SYDVKM. CDR3 size: 14 residues. CDR3 nucleotides: TGTGCCAGCAGTCTACAGAGGGGGTTTACTGAAGCTTTCTTT. The encoded protein is CASSLQRGFTEAFF.

This chain links TRBV4-1 with TRBJ2-7; the D gene is possibly TRBD2 (5 bases). V was pared by 3 bases and J by 7 bases, with 10 bases between. Germline-derived CDR1 and CDR2 are MGHRA and YSYEKL. This CDR3 is 12 amino acids long. The CDR3: CASSHIWEEQYF. The DNA of the CDR3 is TGCGCCAGCAGCCATATATGGGAGGAGCAGTACTTC.

The rearrangement links TRBV9 to TRBJ2-2; no definite D call. This CDR3 spans 12 amino acids. Trimming removed 3 bases at V and 6 bases at J, with 6 bases between. Germline CDR1 SGDLS, CDR2 YYNGEE. The CDR3 is CASSARAGELFF. The CDR3 DNA reads as TGTGCCAGCAGCGCTCGGGCCGGGGAGCTGTTTTTT. Full variable domain (rest looked up from reference TRBV9 and TRBJ2-2): DSGVTQTPKHLITATGQRVTLRCSPRSGDLSVYWYQQSLDQGLQFLIQYYNGEERAKGNILERFSAQQFPDLHSELNLSSLELGDSALYFCASSARAGELFFGEGSRLTVL.

The gene calls are TRBV2 and TRBJ2-7; 7 positions match TRBD2. V was clipped by 10 bases and J by 4 bases; unmatched bases: 13. Germline CDR1 is SNHLY and CDR2 is FYNNEI. The CDR3 is made up of 14 amino acids. The CDR3 protein is CATLGAGEGYEQYF. The CDR3 nucleotides are TGTGCCACCCTTGGGGCGGGAGAAGGATACGAGCAGTACTTC.